Listed here are 28 T cell receptor beta chains from one sample, sequenced in a study of blood T cells in healthy people across ages. Sample-barcoded 5' priming and a J-beta primer mix drove a second PCR of about 7 to 11 cycles. One entry per CDR3 protein, called by TCRdb with MiXCR from the 5' RACE reads. Here the sample spans some 880,000 distinct CDR3 sequences, 35% to 40% being singletons. The sample taken for sequencing was blood. The source of these receptors is a young man in good health.

This clonotype appeared many times. The rearrangement joins TRBV12-3 or TRBV12-4 to TRBJ2-7; D possibly uses TRBD1 or TRBD2 (5 bases each). CDR3 length: 18 amino acids. Deletions cut 3 bases from V and 2 bases from J, with 23 bases between. This CDR3 is CASSFPLAFRAPTYEQYF. CDR3 DNA: TGTGCCAGCAGTTTTCCCTTAGCGTTCAGGGCCCCCACCTACGAGCAGTACTTC.

A single count supports this clonotype. The chain couples TRBV9 to TRBJ1-5, with D perhaps matching TRBD1 (5 bases). The V gene lost 0 bases and the J gene lost 5 bases, with 12 bases spanning the gap. The V gene's germline CDR1 is SGDLS and CDR2 YYNGEE. The CDR3 sequence is 15 residues long. CDR3 sequence reads: CASSVGQSLHQPQHF. Here the CDR3 DNA reads TGTGCCAGCAGCGTAGGACAGTCCCTACATCAGCCCCAGCATTTT.

The chain employs TRBV7-2 and TRBJ2-4; weak D call: TRBD2 (5 bases). Trimming took 1 base from V and 4 from J, leaving 8 bases between them. CDR3 length: 14 residues. CDR1 is SGHTA and CDR2 is FQGNSA in the germline V gene. The DNA for the CDR3 is TGTGCCAGCAGCTTAGGGGGAGAGAAAAACATTCAGTACTTC. Residues: CASSLGGEKNIQYF.

This clonotype was seen a single time. Because the CDR3 is missing its conserved closing phenylalanine or tryptophan, this is likely a read error. CDR3 nucleotide sequence: TGTGCCAGCAGTGAAATGCGTACCTACGAGCAGTACTTA. It translates to CASSEMRTYEQYL. The chain recombines TRBV2 with TRBJ2-7; no definite D call. Germline assignment: CDR1 SNHLY and CDR2 FYNNEI. The CDR3 covers 13 residues. V lost 2 bases to trimming and J lost 2 bases, with 7 bases between them.

This chain links TRBV5-1 with TRBJ2-1, with 10 bases matching TRBD2. V trimming: 3 bases; J trimming: 10 bases; junction bases outside the gene matches: 10. CDR3 length equals 15 residues. The germline V gene encodes CDR1 SGHRS and CDR2 YFSETQ. The CDR3 nucleotides are TGCGCCAGCAGCTACAGCGGGGGGGCCCGAAAGGAGCAGTTCTTC. Protein: CASSYSGGARKEQFF.

At least ten counts were recorded for this clonotype. The chain employs TRBV2 and TRBJ2-3; tentatively, D is TRBD1 (6 bases). The CDR3 is 13 amino acids. V lost 5 bases, J lost 4 bases, and 10 bases lay in between. The germline CDR1 and CDR2 sequences are SNHLY and FYNNEI. The CDR3 sequence: CASSITGSDTQYF. The CDR3 region has the DNA TGTGCCAGCAGTATTACAGGGTCAGATACGCAGTATTTT.

The chain carries TRBV29-1 and TRBJ2-3; TRBD2 matches at 10 bases. Germline V CDR1 and CDR2: SQVTM, ANQGSEA. V dropped 4 bases and J dropped 1; count of bases not matched to a gene: 2. CDR3 length: 14 residues. This chain's CDR3 is CSVVGTSGTDTQYF. CDR3 nucleotides: TGCAGCGTTGTCGGGACTAGCGGCACAGATACGCAGTATTTT.

V usage is TRBV2 and J usage is TRBJ2-1; TRBD1 matches 9 bases. The end of the DNA is better explained by TRBJ2-7, so the J call may be wrong. The CDR3 runs 15 residues. Germline-derived CDR1 and CDR2 are SNHLY and FYNNEI. The CDR3 loop is CASSEGQGRDNEQYF. Here the CDR3 DNA reads TGTGCCAGCAGCGAGGGACAGGGAAGGGACAATGAGCAGTACTTC.

This clonotype was counted ten times or more. The chain joins TRBV5-1 to TRBJ2-1; TRBD1 matches 8 bases. Germline CDR1 SGHRS, CDR2 YFSETQ. The CDR3 is 16 residues long. J lost 4 bases, V lost 2 bases, and 8 bases had no gene match. Here the CDR3 reads CASSFPGTGDYNEQFF. DNA of the CDR3: TGCGCCAGCAGCTTCCCCGGGACAGGAGATTACAATGAGCAGTTCTTC.

Note on this clonotype: The junction shows a germline mismatch at one end, possibly a read error. This rearrangement joins TRBV25-1 to TRBJ1-2; the D is unclear. The CDR3 spans 13 residues. CDR1 and CDR2 (germline): MGHDK, SYGVNS. CDR3 loop: CASSGPSLYRYTF. In nucleotides, the CDR3 is TGTGCCAGCAGTGGACCGTCTCTCTATCGCTACACCTTC.

The chain carries TRBV6-1 and TRBJ2-3; a possible D gene is TRBD1 (5 bases). CDR3 length: 13 residues. V was pared by 6 bases and J by 6 bases, with 13 bases between. Per germline, CDR1 MNHNS and CDR2 SASEGT. CDR3 amino acids: CASRIDRQDTQYF. The CDR3 DNA sequence: TGTGCCAGCAGGATAGATAGACAGGATACGCAGTATTTT.

The rearrangement links TRBV20-1 to TRBJ2-5; TRBD2 aligns across 11 bases. This CDR3 spans 15 amino acids. J gave up 11 bases and V 6 bases, and 17 bases lay outside the gene matches. CDR1 DFQATT and CDR2 SNEGSKA come from the germline V gene (reference sequence). CDR3 sequence reads: CSAQSLAGGRNEQYF. CDR3 DNA: TGCAGTGCCCAGTCTCTAGCGGGGGGCCGCAATGAGCAGTACTTC.

The V and J genes are TRBV10-3 and TRBJ1-6, with 7 bases fitting TRBD1. CDR1 is ENHRY, CDR2 SYGVKD, per germline. V lost 3 bases to trimming and J lost 10 bases; unmatched junction nucleotides: 12. CDR3 size: 16 residues. The CDR3 sequence: CAISEQGTVEDSPLHF. CDR3 in DNA: TGTGCCATCAGTGAACAGGGGACAGTTGAAGACTCACCCCTCCACTTT.

This chain joins TRBV5-1 and TRBJ2-5, with 9 bases identical to TRBD2. CDR1 SGHRS and CDR2 YFSETQ come from the germline V gene. Trimming cost V 2 bases and J 2 bases; bases outside gene matches: 4. The CDR3 consists of 15 residues. For the CDR3, the DNA is TGCGCCAGCAGCTTTGTCACTAGCGGGCAAGAGACCCAGTACTTC. It translates to CASSFVTSGQETQYF.

To note about this clonotype: Being one base from a much bigger clone, this may be a read error. This chain joins TRBV7-2 and TRBJ2-4, with TRBD1 matching over 7 bases. The J call may not be correct, given that the DNA end is closer to TRBJ2-5. Germline values: CDR1 SGHTA, CDR2 FQGNSA. CDR3 length: 15 residues. CDR3 region: CTSSLDRGRVETQYF. CDR3 DNA sequence: TGTACCAGCAGCTTAGACAGGGGTCGCGTAGAGACCCAGTACTTC.

CDR3 sequence (DNA): TGTGCCAGCAGCGTAGGACCAGCCTTCTACAATGAGCAGTACTTC. Translated, it gives CASSVGPAFYNEQYF. The chain combines TRBV9 with TRBJ2-7; D gene unclear. Germline V gene lookup returns CDR1 SGDLS and CDR2 YYNGEE. The CDR3 has 15 residues. V dropped 0 bases and J dropped 7 bases, with 17 bases sitting between them.

This clonotype was recorded once. The chain uses TRBV28 and TRBJ2-1; maybe TRBD2 (5 bases). The CDR3 covers 13 residues. Trimming took off 3 bases at V and 14 bases at J, with 17 bases between the two ends. CDR1 MDHEN and CDR2 SYDVKM come from the germline V gene. As DNA, the CDR3 is TGTGCCAGCAGTTTTCGGCGGATCAGCGGAGAGTTCTTC. It specifies CASSFRRISGEFF.

J is TRBJ2-5 and V is TRBV12-3 or TRBV12-4, with unresolved D. This CDR3 comprises 11 residues. Trimming took off 3 bases at V and 11 bases at J, with 10 bases between the two ends. CDR3 bases: TGTGCCAGCAGTTTTGGGAATGAGCAGTACTTC. Its protein product is CASSFGNEQYF.

This clonotype was seen only once. CDR3 coding DNA: TGTGCCAGCAGCTGTAGGGGGGCCAGCTCCTACGAGCAGTACTTC. Its translation is CASSCRGASSYEQYF. The V and J genes are TRBV7-2 and TRBJ2-7; either TRBD1 or TRBD2 may fit D (6 bases each). Germline lookup yields CDR1 SGHTA and CDR2 FQGNSA. The CDR3 has 15 residues. Trimming left V 4 bases short and J 0 bases short, with 13 bases between.

This clonotype has a count of ten or more. The chain joins TRBV7-2 to TRBJ2-5; D ambiguous. The CDR3 is 14 residues long. The germline CDR1 and CDR2 sequences are SGHTA and FQGNSA. The V and J ends lost 3 bases and 4 bases respectively, with 12 bases between them. CDR3 nucleotide sequence: TGTGCCAGCAGCTTGGTGGGTGGAGCAGAGACCCAGTACTTC. This codes for CASSLVGGAETQYF.

The rearrangement uses TRBV7-2 and TRBJ2-7; 12 bases agree with TRBD2. CDR3 length: 15 residues. Per germline, CDR1 SGHTA and CDR2 FQGNSA. V lost 5 bases to trimming and J lost 7 bases; unmatched junction nucleotides: 9. The CDR3, as DNA: TGTGCCAGCAGCCTCTCCGGGACTAGCGGGCTTGAGCAGTACTTC. This gives the protein CASSLSGTSGLEQYF.

This clonotype was seen only once. This rearrangement joins TRBV20-1 to TRBJ2-7, with 12 bases matching TRBD2. The end of the DNA fits TRBJ2-5 better, so the J call may be wrong. Germline V gene lookup returns CDR1 DFQATT and CDR2 SNEGSKA (reference sequence). The CDR3 has 17 amino acids. CDR3 region: CSARDLPSSGGGETQYF. The CDR3 DNA sequence: TGCAGTGCTAGAGATCTACCGTCTAGCGGGGGGGGAGAGACCCAGTACTTC.

The CDR3 nucleotides are TGCAGCGTTGATGGGCAGACCTACGAGCAGTACTTC. Amino acids: CSVDGQTYEQYF. The chain employs TRBV29-1 and TRBJ2-7; D not certain. Germline-derived CDR1 and CDR2 are SQVTM and ANQGSEA. The CDR3 has 12 residues. V gave up 3 bases and J gave up 2 bases, with 8 bases separating them.

This clonotype appeared a few times. The gene calls are TRBV30 and TRBJ2-5; 7 bases fit TRBD2. Germline lookup yields CDR1 GTSNPN and CDR2 SVGIG (reference sequence). J was trimmed by 11 bases and V by 0 bases; bases with no gene match: 15. This CDR3 is 15 amino acids long. DNA of the CDR3: TGTGCCTGGAGTGTAATGCGGGGGAACTACAATGAGCAGTACTTC. Protein sequence: CAWSVMRGNYNEQYF.

The table lists this clonotype with a few counts. This chain links TRBV6-1 with TRBJ2-1; weak D call: TRBD2 (6 bases). The CDR3 loop spans 16 amino acids. V was trimmed by 6 bases and J by 4 bases, leaving 19 bases between them. Germline V gives CDR1 MNHNS, CDR2 SASEGT. The CDR3 loop reads CASSASGTRVYNEQFF. The CDR3 region has the DNA TGTGCCAGCAGCGCATCCGGGACTCGAGTATACAATGAGCAGTTCTTC.

As for this clonotype: The junction departs from germline at one end; a sequencing error may be responsible. The J gene is TRBJ2-1, the V gene TRBV20-1; unclear D gene. Germline V CDR1 and CDR2: DFQATT, SNEGSKA (reference sequence). CDR3 size: 16 residues. For the CDR3, the DNA is TGCAGTGCTAGAGACCCCCTTGACGGGTCTAACAATAAGCAGTTCTTC. Protein product: CSARDPLDGSNNKQFF.

The chain recombines TRBV5-1 with TRBJ2-7; 7 bases agree with TRBD1. The CDR3 length is 14 residues. V dropped 3 bases and J dropped 6; count of bases not matched to a gene: 9. From germline, CDR1 is SGHRS and CDR2 YFSETQ. This CDR3 reads CASSSSKGAGEQYF. The CDR3 DNA is TGCGCCAGCAGCTCAAGCAAGGGGGCGGGCGAGCAGTACTTC.

The chain has TRBV28 and TRBJ1-1; TRBD1 aligns across 9 bases. The CDR3 has 17 amino acids. The germline V gene encodes CDR1 MDHEN and CDR2 SYDVKM. After removal of 7 bases from V and 3 bases from J, the junction contained 15 bases not matched to a gene. The CDR3 sequence is CASTQVKRTGEDTEAFF. The CDR3 DNA reads as TGTGCCAGCACCCAGGTAAAGAGGACAGGGGAGGACACTGAAGCTTTCTTT.